This TCR beta chain came from a study of cytomegalovirus exposure and HLA in healthy donors (dated by TCRdb to the late 2010s). At the level of the whole study: According to an earlier analysis of a few hundred of the donors, about 179 million T cells yielded roughly 110 million unique TCR beta sequences and 250 to 350 Gb of sequence data. The study combined high-throughput TCR immunosequencing, statistical association of individual TCRs with disease status, and machine learning to predict cytomegalovirus infection status. In an earlier analysis of roughly 540 of the donors, high-throughput TCR beta sequencing was used to judge whether each TCR beta V gene segment behaved as functional or pseudogenic. Among the 398 genotyped donors, around 81% belonged to the genetic ancestry cluster associated with self-reported Caucasian donors. Across about 370 genotyped donors of the cohort, an average of about 240,000 unique TCR beta nucleotide sequences per donor were sequenced, and roughly 20% of those sequences were non-productive. An early release covering just under 650 HLA-typed donors comprised approximately 290 gigabases of sequencing data and tens of millions of unique TCR sequences. All discovery cohort repertoires had been generated on a single sequencing platform. The number of typed donors differed by locus: about 629-630 for A, B, C, DRB1 and DQB1; some 500 for DQA1; fewer than 610 for DPA1; and roughly 490 for DPB1. A later analysis re-examined previously published TCR beta repertoires from 500 to 700 donors and added high-resolution HLA genotyping to investigate patterns of TCR occurrence. Along with the roughly 700-subject first cohort, a separate validation cohort of over a hundred different subjects was used. About five DR-DQ haplotypes were handled as single units for association and clustering, since linkage in the cohort was strong. Both class I and class II loci were covered by HLA typing, at four-digit resolution. A later genetic analysis took genome-wide SNP genotypes for about three fifths of the roughly 670 donors and used that subset as a discovery cohort. The study aimed to test whether cataloging public T cell receptors could reveal signatures of past pathogen exposure. Alongside the repertoire data, information on donor age, sex, ethnicity and CMV serostatus was compiled. In the later analysis, no new phenotypic data were used to find candidate immune exposures; instead, reliance was placed on TCR beta sequences and their occurrence across donors. The T cell repertoires of several hundred subjects were profiled by immunosequencing and related to cytomegalovirus serostatus.

Results and caveats for the whole study, not just this receptor: The earlier analysis of almost 600 of the donors excluded approximately 17 rarely observed V segments, including chromosome 9 orphons, because counts were too low. Three of the identified cytomegalovirus-associated TCR beta chains were confirmed in vitro to be specific for cytomegalovirus antigens. Cytomegalovirus status was reported to be diagnosed by the classifier with high specificity and sensitivity in both the original and validation cohorts. The study listed approximately 150 TCR beta chains as associated with cytomegalovirus. Across donors, most TCR sequences were observed very rarely, whereas some public TCRs were present in many individuals. Strong co-occurrence of HLA alleles, especially DR and DQ, made assigning TCR associations to individual alleles difficult. In a later analysis, the rate of TCR association differed among HLA loci, with DRB1 alleles having the most associated TCRs and HLA-C alleles having the fewest. A further reported finding was that TCR beta sequences accurately predicted the HLA-A and HLA-B alleles for most subjects in the first cohort. For the cohort, immune exposure information was limited to CMV serostatus. A later analysis associated around 16,000 TCR beta sequences with specific HLA alleles at a false discovery rate of 0.05. In a later genetic analysis, a missense DCLRE1C variant was associated with V-gene and J-gene trimming of TCR beta chains, and the association was replicated in an independent cohort. According to the authors, the approach could potentially be generalized to other disease states and immunological phenotypes. In an earlier analysis of 587 of the donors, most TCR beta V segments appeared in productive rearrangements about 87% or about 30% of the time, broadly matching IMGT annotations. This cohort had only TCR beta chains sequenced, and the lack of alpha or paired-chain data limited which features could be detected. Correlated functional status among segregating V segments might reflect linkage disequilibrium, but an unknown experimental factor could not be ruled out. The sequencing pipeline was judged likely to have produced a cluster of highly shared sequence variants as a technical artifact. A later genetic analysis reported fewer N-insertions in productive TCRs among donors in an Asian-associated ancestry cluster than the roughly 700-donor mean. Sequencing depth was assumed to be roughly uniform across donors in the presence/absence analyses, though that assumption may not hold. HLA typing was unavailable for some donors at each locus, so association tests used only the typed subset. Some IMGT-functional V segments, including TRBV6-2 and TRBV6-3, could not be told apart with the 87-base-pair reads, so those segments were excluded. According to a later analysis, parvovirus B19, influenza, CMV and Epstein-Barr virus appeared linked to several top co-occurrence clusters. In a later analysis, most CMV-associated TCR beta chains were found to appear HLA-restricted, with HLA associations seemingly driven largely by CMV exposure. In a later analysis, HLA-associated TCR beta chains were found to be more clonally expanded and to have lower generation probabilities than equally common non-associated chains.

The cohort was made up of approximately 670 healthy bone marrow donors. All cohort members were sampled while nominally healthy, although unrecorded immune exposures were likely present. The donor was CMV seropositive and was included in the group of about 290 seropositive cohort members. Each donor provided a peripheral blood sample, and peripheral blood mononuclear cells were used for TCR beta sequencing. Genomic DNA extraction from the blood cell samples was performed with the Qiagen DNeasy Blood Extraction Kit. There are 16 amino acids in the CDR3, from cysteine to phenylalanine inclusive. Only the CDR3 part of the read is kept: 48 bases, read in frame from the first base. Relative to germline, V is 3 bases shorter and J is 1 base shorter, with 14 bases between their ends. The germline V gene (reference sequence) gives CDR1 as WNHNN and CDR2 as SYGVQD. Remarks on this clone: No cognate antigen has been identified for it. No base quality values were provided; no much bigger clone lies one nucleotide off.

The method was the immunoSEQ multiplex PCR assay. A mixture of 60 forward primers for TCR Vbeta segments and 13 reverse primers for TCR Jbeta segments was used in the multiplex PCR. A multiplex PCR assay on genomic DNA amplified the CDR3 region of rearranged TCR beta genes. Amplified TCR beta libraries were sequenced as 87-base-pair reads on the Illumina HiSeq System. As for the authors' bioinformatics: In a later analysis, around 80 million unique TCR beta chains were counted across the 500 to 700 repertoires, and roughly 11 million of these chains were shared by at least two donors. Raw reads were error-corrected and collapsed into unique sequences with a nearest-neighbor algorithm that merged closely related sequences to remove PCR and sequencing errors. To assign V, D and J gene segments, CDR3 sequences were aligned to IMGT reference sequences. For a sequence to be retained, a match of at least six nucleotides was required to both a V gene segment and a J gene segment. A rearrangement was called productive if the CDR3 had no stop codons and remained in frame with V and J, and every other rearrangement was called non-productive. Following IMGT convention, CDR3 was defined as the stretch from the second conserved V-encoded cysteine to the conserved J-encoded phenylalanine. Sequences without an unambiguous match to a single V gene segment were excluded from the earlier analysis of 450 to 750 of the donors. In an earlier analysis of around 600 of the donors, V segments were called functional above 56.7% productive rearrangements and were called segregating when the between-donor standard deviation exceeded 5%. To diagnose cytomegalovirus status from the catalog of TCR beta chain sequences, a statistical classification framework was built. A later analysis assigned V and J genes by comparing TCR nucleotide sequences with IMGT/GENE-DB human TR gene sequences. In a later analysis, CDR3 sequences and most-parsimonious VDJ recombination scenarios were assigned using the TCRdist pipeline. A later analysis defined each TCR beta chain by its CDR3 amino acid sequence plus V-gene family, and excluded reads lacking a unique V-gene family. To address suspected cross-contamination and a sequencing artifact, a later analysis removed some 620 highly shared, low-generation-probability nucleotide sequences. In a later analysis, a clonal expansion index was calculated for each public chain from normalized within-repertoire ranks of inferred template counts. In a later analysis, generation probabilities were computed using a VDJ recombination model fitted to out-of-frame rearrangements, and the results were checked against IGoR. Hypergeometric tests were used in a later analysis to score TCR-TCR, TCR-HLA and TCR-CMV co-occurrence, with a repertoire-size bias correction applied to the TCR pairs. False discovery rates were estimated in a later analysis by permuting HLA or CMV assignments 20 times. In a later analysis, co-occurring TCRs were grouped with DBSCAN, and TCRdist sequence similarity was added when clustering was performed within HLA-allele-positive subsets. Repertoires with fewer than 30,000 or more than 120,000 public chains were left out of co-occurrence clustering, as were four to six repertoires with anomalous nucleotide sharing. Held by TCRdb, this immuneACCESS table contains in-frame sequences only and omits some clones. Under half of the omission traces to an unresolved V gene where checked; the cause of the rest is unknown. V and J calls and clone size are given by that table; D and trimming were obtained from the DNA. For this sample the table gives 120,000 or so clones, of which 83% were detected only once. The top ten constitute 3.6% of the sample.

The receptor was isolated from a woman aged 40 to 50 in good health and CMV-seropositive. The source material was PBMCs. The sequence is built from TRBV10-1 and TRBJ2-3; 6 matching bases give a weak D call of TRBD1. The nucleotide sequence is TGCGCCAGCAGTGACCGCAGGGGTAAGGGCACAGATACGCAGTATTTT. Translated, this is CASSDRRGKGTDTQYF.